This passage covers 25 T cell receptor beta chains from one sample sequenced in a study of blood T cell repertoires in COVID-19. Assay used: immunoSEQ multiplex PCR; TCRdb lists only in-frame clones, some missing. Of around 200,000 clones listed, 80% to 90% are singletons. Sequencing input: peripheral blood. The receptors stem from a middle-aged woman with active or convalescent COVID-19.

The genes are TRBV19 and TRBJ2-7, with D maybe TRBD2 (6 bases). Germline values: CDR1 LNHDA, CDR2 SQIVND (reference sequence). V lost 9 bases and J lost 0, with 21 bases in between. The CDR3 has 16 amino acids. CDR3 residues: CASHKGPGTGSYEQYF. In nucleotides, the CDR3 is TGTGCCAGCCACAAGGGCCCAGGGACTGGCTCCTACGAGCAGTACTTC.

The rearrangement joins TRBV6-5 to TRBJ1-1, with D possibly matching TRBD1 (6 bases). V lost 5 bases to trimming and J lost 1 base, with 11 bases between them. Germline V gene sequence: CDR1 MNHEY, CDR2 SVGAGI. The CDR3 is 14 residues long. CDR3 sequence reads: CASSITGWNTEAFF. DNA of the CDR3: TGTGCCAGCAGTATCACAGGGTGGAACACTGAAGCTTTCTTT.

The chain joins TRBV6-6 to TRBJ2-7; TRBD1 aligns across 7 bases. This CDR3 has 15 residues. V was pared by 0 bases and J by 4 bases, with 6 bases of the junction left unmatched. CDR1 and CDR2 (germline): MNHNY, SVGAGI (reference sequence). This chain's CDR3 is CASSYSVTTGYEQYF. The CDR3 nucleotides read TGTGCCAGCAGTTACTCGGTTACGACAGGGTACGAGCAGTACTTC.

The rearrangement joins TRBV2 to TRBJ2-5, with TRBD1 matching 7 bases. V lost 7 bases, J lost 3 bases, and 8 bases stayed unmatched. The CDR3 runs 14 residues. CDR1 is SNHLY, CDR2 FYNNEI, per germline. The CDR3 loop reads CASTRSTGEETQYF. The CDR3 nucleotides are TGTGCCAGCACTAGGTCCACAGGGGAAGAGACCCAGTACTTC.

This chain links TRBV7-9 with TRBJ1-4; 8 bases are shared with TRBD1. J was trimmed by 4 bases and V by 4 bases; bases with no gene match: 2. The CDR3 is 14 residues long. CDR1 and CDR2 (germline): SEHNR, FQNEAQ (reference sequence). The CDR3 reads CASSSGQGNEKLFF. DNA for the CDR3: TGTGCCAGCAGCTCCGGACAGGGTAATGAAAAACTGTTTTTT.

The chain couples TRBV14 to TRBJ2-3, with D perhaps TRBD2 (6 bases). Looked up from germline, CDR1 is SGHDN and CDR2 is FVKESK. This CDR3 region has 16 residues. Trimming left V 1 base short and J 4 bases short, with 15 bases between. In DNA, the CDR3 is TGTGCCAGCAGCCAAGTGCACGGGAGAGGGTCAGATACGCAGTATTTT. It is translated as CASSQVHGRGSDTQYF.

A remark on this clone: The junction differs from germline at one of its ends, possibly a read error. The chain combines TRBV27 with TRBJ1-2; D uncertain. Germline V gene data show CDR1 as MNHEY and CDR2 as SMNVEV (reference sequence). There are 15 residues in the CDR3. The CDR3 DNA is TGTGCCAGCAGTATATCCATTAATCCGGGCTATGGCTACACCTTC. Its protein is CASSISINPGYGYTF.

This chain connects TRBV3-1 (or the pseudogene TRBV3-2) to TRBJ1-2; D is unclear. Trimming cost V 4 bases and J 1 base, with 7 bases left between them. CDR1 LGHDT and CDR2 YNNKEL come from the germline V gene (reference sequence). This CDR3 has 13 amino acids. The DNA for the CDR3 is TGTGCCAGCAGCCTCCGAGTTAACTATGGCTACACCTTC. This gives the protein CASSLRVNYGYTF.

The gene calls are TRBV6-5 and TRBJ2-3; weak D call: TRBD1 (5 bases). The CDR3 runs 13 residues. V lost 5 bases, J lost 1 base, and 7 bases lay in between. Germline V gives CDR1 MNHEY, CDR2 SVGAGI. The CDR3 DNA reads as TGTGCCAGCAGTAAACAGGGCACAGATACGCAGTATTTT. This encodes CASSKQGTDTQYF.

This chain links TRBV30 with TRBJ2-1, with D possibly being TRBD1 (5 bases). Germline values: CDR1 GTSNPN, CDR2 SVGIG (reference sequence). CDR3 size: 13 residues. V was clipped by 5 bases and J by 0 bases, with 8 bases between them. CDR3 sequence reads: CAWATASYNEQFF. The CDR3 DNA follows: TGTGCCTGGGCGACAGCCTCCTACAATGAGCAGTTCTTC.

The J gene is TRBJ2-3, the V gene TRBV9; D may be TRBD2 (6 bases). This CDR3 has 16 amino acids. Germline-derived CDR1 and CDR2 are SGDLS and YYNGEE. Trimming removed 0 bases at V and 6 bases at J, with 17 bases between. The CDR3 sequence: CASSVGGVGGTDTQYF. DNA of the CDR3: TGTGCCAGCAGCGTAGGCGGGGTTGGGGGGACCGATACGCAGTATTTT.

The chain joins TRBV24-1 to TRBJ2-3; 8 positions agree with TRBD2. This CDR3 region has 16 residues. The germline CDR1 and CDR2 sequences are KGHDR and SFDVKD. V trimming: 0 bases; J trimming: 5 bases; junction bases outside the gene matches: 6. The CDR3 nucleotides are TGTGCCACCAGTGATTTGAACGGGAGGGCTGAAGATACGCAGTATTTT. Its translation: CATSDLNGRAEDTQYF.

V usage is TRBV7-2 and J usage is TRBJ2-3, with D perhaps matching TRBD1 (6 bases). Trimming shortened V by 5 bases and J by 5 bases, and 11 bases separated the two germline ends. Per the germline V gene, CDR1 is SGHTA and CDR2 is FQGNSA. CDR3 size: 13 residues. The CDR3 is CASSPHREDTQYF. The CDR3 DNA is TGTGCCAGCAGCCCACACAGGGAAGATACGCAGTATTTT.

The rearrangement links TRBV28 to TRBJ1-3; no firm D call. Germline lookup yields CDR1 MDHEN and CDR2 SYDVKM. The ends were cut back, 5 bases at V and 1 base at J, with 9 bases in the middle. The CDR3 consists of 14 residues. This CDR3 reads CASSGSGSGNTIYF. As DNA, the CDR3 is TGTGCCAGCAGTGGCTCAGGTTCTGGAAACACCATATATTTT.

This sequence joins TRBV18 and TRBJ2-3, with D unresolved. Per germline, CDR1 KGHSH and CDR2 LQKENI. V was clipped by 5 bases and J by 2 bases, with 11 bases between them. There are 14 residues in the CDR3. CDR3 loop: CASSGGHSTDTQYF. The CDR3 DNA reads as TGTGCCAGCTCAGGTGGGCACTCCACAGATACGCAGTATTTT.

The rearrangement links TRBV2 to TRBJ1-2; the D is unclear. The V gene lost 2 bases and the J gene lost 8 bases, with 9 bases spanning the gap. Germline lookup yields CDR1 SNHLY and CDR2 FYNNEI. The CDR3 sequence is 12 residues long. CDR3 bases: TGTGCCAGCAGTGAAACTTCGGGGGGCTACACCTTC. Encoded protein: CASSETSGGYTF.

The chain employs TRBV14 and TRBJ2-1; the match to TRBD2 covers 13 bases. Per germline, CDR1 SGHDN and CDR2 FVKESK. This CDR3 contains 19 residues. Trimming at V came to 4 bases and at J to 5 bases, leaving 14 bases not matched to a gene. The DNA of the CDR3 is TGTGCCAGCAGCCGAACTTGGACTAGCGGGAGATATCAAGACAATGAGCAGTTCTTC. Encoded protein: CASSRTWTSGRYQDNEQFF.

The chain has TRBV5-6 and TRBJ1-5; 9 bases match TRBD1. CDR1 is SGHDT, CDR2 YYEEEE, per germline. The CDR3 extends over 14 amino acids. With 3 bases clipped from V and 7 bases from J, the junction kept 5 bases outside the gene matches. CDR3 DNA sequence: TGTGCCAGCAGCTCCGGACAGGGGAACCAGCCCCAGCATTTT. It specifies CASSSGQGNQPQHF.

The chain joins TRBV19 to TRBJ2-1, with 7 bases fitting TRBD1. V lost 3 bases, J lost 4 bases, and 3 bases stayed unmatched. The CDR3 has 14 residues. Germline V gene sequence: CDR1 LNHDA, CDR2 SQIVND (reference sequence). CDR3 loop: CASSMPQGYNEQFF. The CDR3, as DNA: TGTGCCAGTAGTATGCCACAGGGGTACAATGAGCAGTTCTTC.

The chain uses TRBV5-1 and TRBJ2-5; TRBD2 is a possible D gene (5 bases). The V end lost 0 bases, the J end lost 1 base, and 13 bases lay between the germline ends. This CDR3 has 16 amino acids. From germline, CDR1 is SGHRS and CDR2 YFSETQ. The CDR3 coding sequence is TGCGCCAGCAGCTTGGCGGCGTGGAGGAGCCAAGAGACCCAGTACTTC. It is translated as CASSLAAWRSQETQYF. Looking up the rest from reference TRBV5-1 and TRBJ2-5 gives the full variable domain: KAGVTQTPRYLIKTRGQQVTLSCSPISGHRSVSWYQQTPGQGLQFLFEYFSETQRNKGNFPGRFSGRQFSNSRSEMNVSTLELGDSALYLCASSLAAWRSQETQYFGPGTRLLVL.

Here the CDR3 reads CASSVRQTGGDSPLHF. The CDR3 nucleotides read TGTGCCAGCAGCGTAAGGCAGACAGGGGGTGATTCACCCCTCCACTTT. The chain combines TRBV9 with TRBJ1-6, with 9 bases matching TRBD1. The CDR3 covers 16 residues. V trimming: 1 base; J trimming: 8 bases; junction bases outside the gene matches: 7. Germline V gene sequence: CDR1 SGDLS, CDR2 YYNGEE.

This chain links TRBV9 with TRBJ1-2; D is uncertain. Trimming pared 7 bases from V and 2 bases from J, leaving 12 bases between. The CDR3 runs 13 residues. Germline CDR1 SGDLS, CDR2 YYNGEE. The CDR3, as DNA: TGTGCCAGCGGCCCGTCCGGGAACTATGGCTACACCTTC. It codes for CASGPSGNYGYTF.

V usage is TRBV29-1 and J usage is TRBJ1-6, with 8 bases fitting TRBD1. V lost 6 bases and J lost 14; bases outside the gene matches: 21. The CDR3 contains 16 residues. Germline CDR1 is SQVTM and CDR2 is ANQGSEA. The CDR3 is CSVYSGTGDLGSTLHF. CDR3 DNA sequence: TGCAGCGTCTATTCCGGGACAGGAGATTTAGGATCTACCCTCCACTTT.

This chain uses TRBV11-2 with TRBJ1-2; D is perhaps TRBD1 (5 bases). The CDR3 consists of 15 residues. The V gene lost 4 bases and the J gene lost 4 bases, with 16 bases spanning the gap. Germline-derived CDR1 and CDR2 are SGHAT and FQNNGV. CDR3 DNA sequence: TGTGCCAGCAGCTCCCGACAGAGTCCCTCCTATGGCTACACCTTC. Its protein is CASSSRQSPSYGYTF.

This chain joins TRBV5-5 and TRBJ1-2; possible D gene TRBD1, 6 bases. V lost 4 bases and J lost 1, with 14 bases in between. Looked up from germline, CDR1 is SGHKS and CDR2 is YYEKEE (reference sequence). This CDR3 region has 15 residues. The CDR3 bases are TGTGCCAGCAGCCTCGGGACACAGAATAACTATGGCTACACCTTC. Protein sequence: CASSLGTQNNYGYTF.